The present TCR beta chain was sequenced within a study of cytomegalovirus exposure and HLA in healthy donors. Background on the study: It was reported in a later analysis that the same platform had been used for the 120 or so validation repertoires as for the approximately 670 first-cohort repertoires. Overall study findings and caveats: Published work reported that the classifier diagnosed cytomegalovirus status with high specificity and sensitivity. Generally TCR sequences proved uncommon, though certain public TCRs appeared in numerous donors. Clusters of TCRs from the first cohort tended to co-occur in the 130 or so validation repertoires (as a later analysis found).

The germline gives CDR1 MNHEY, CDR2 SVGAGI. The CDR3 totals 13 residues. V was clipped by 5 bases and J by 1 base; unmatched bases: 1. Profiling relied on immunoSEQ multiplex PCR, and the TCRdb table lists in-frame clones only, not all of them. The table records some 290,000 clones, roughly 87% of them present only once. As concerns this clone: What it recognizes is unknown.

This receptor was taken from a young man in good health and CMV-seronegative. This chain links TRBV6-5 with TRBJ1-2; 7 bases fit TRBD1. Sequencing used PBMCs. CDR3 nucleotides: TGTGCCAGCAGTCGACAGGGTAACTATGGCTACACCTTC. Protein sequence: CASSRQGNYGYTF.